Below, 29 T cell receptor beta chains from the same sample are listed, as sequenced in a study of cytomegalovirus exposure and HLA in healthy donors. The PCR ran on 60 Vbeta and 13 Jbeta primers. Repertoires were generated with immunoSEQ multiplex PCR, while TCRdb's copy carries only in-frame clones and drops some. The sample includes over 200,000 clones, 75% to 85% seen only once; the top ten take about 2.5%. Sequencing was done on a sample of PBMCs. The receptors here all came from a woman aged 60-75 years in good health and CMV-seropositive.

The J gene is TRBJ2-3, the V gene TRBV11-2; D may be TRBD1 (5 bases). V lost 2 bases, J lost 6 bases, and 6 bases lay in between. This CDR3 spans 12 amino acids. The germline CDR1 and CDR2 sequences are SGHAT and FQNNGV. The chain's CDR3 is CASSLNRDTQYF. The DNA of the CDR3 is TGTGCCAGCAGCTTAAACAGGGATACGCAGTATTTT.

This clone was seen only a few times. This chain connects TRBV2 to TRBJ1-1; TRBD1 is a possible D gene (6 bases). Germline values: CDR1 SNHLY, CDR2 FYNNEI. V lost 7 bases to trimming and J lost 7 bases, with 13 bases between them. The CDR3 runs 12 residues. In DNA form, the CDR3 reads TGTGCCAGCAACTACCCACAGGGTGAAGCTTTCTTT. This encodes CASNYPQGEAFF.

This chain joins TRBV29-1 and TRBJ2-1; D unresolved. Germline V CDR1 and CDR2: SQVTM, ANQGSEA. V lost 3 bases and J lost 0, with 6 bases in between. This CDR3 has 13 residues. DNA for the CDR3: TGCAGCGTTGAGTCTAGCTCCTACAATGAGCAGTTCTTC. Amino acids: CSVESSSYNEQFF.

This chain links TRBV6-5 with TRBJ2-7; no definite D call. The CDR3 length is 11 residues. V dropped 8 bases and J dropped 0 bases, with 5 bases sitting between them. Germline-derived CDR1 and CDR2 are MNHEY and SVGAGI. CDR3 sequence: CASADSYEQYF. CDR3 bases: TGTGCCAGCGCGGACTCCTACGAGCAGTACTTC.

The J gene is TRBJ2-5, the V gene TRBV2; 8 bases line up with TRBD2. J gave up 5 bases and V 6 bases, and 8 bases lay outside the gene matches. The length of the CDR3 is 14 residues. Germline values: CDR1 SNHLY, CDR2 FYNNEI. The CDR3 loop is CASRPGGPRETQYF. In DNA, the CDR3 is TGTGCCAGCAGGCCGGGGGGGCCAAGGGAGACCCAGTACTTC.

The CDR3 coding sequence is TGTGCCAGCAGCTACAGGGCCCCTGGAAACACCATATATTTT. Amino acids: CASSYRAPGNTIYF. V is TRBV7-2 and J is TRBJ1-3, with D possibly TRBD1 on 6 matching bases. The V end was cut by 4 bases, the J end by 2 bases, with 9 bases between. Germline loops: CDR1 SGHTA, CDR2 FQGNSA. This CDR3 has 14 residues.

This clone turned up a few times. CDR3 nucleotides: TGTGCCAGCAGCCCAGGACAGGGGGCGGACACCGGGGAGCTGTTTTTT. It codes for CASSPGQGADTGELFF. This chain joins TRBV16 and TRBJ2-2, with 11 bases fitting TRBD1. CDR1 is KGHSY, CDR2 FQNENV, per germline. This CDR3 has 16 amino acids. V trimming: 4 bases; J trimming: 3 bases; junction bases outside the gene matches: 4.

This chain joins TRBV28 and TRBJ2-5; TRBD2 matches 9 bases. This CDR3 spans 13 amino acids. Germline assignment: CDR1 MDHEN and CDR2 SYDVKM. J gave up 4 bases and V 4 bases, and 1 base lay outside the gene matches. The CDR3 reads CASSSAGGETQYF. CDR3 coding DNA: TGTGCCAGCAGTTCAGCGGGGGGAGAGACCCAGTACTTC. The full variable domain, in which reference TRBV28 and TRBJ2-5 provide the parts outside the CDR3, is DVKVTQSSRYLVKRTGEKVFLECVQDMDHENMFWYRQDPGLGLRLIYFSYDVKMKEKGDIPEGYSVSREKKERFSLILESASTNQTSMYLCASSSAGGETQYFGPGTRLLVL.

The chain carries TRBV30 and TRBJ2-7; tentative D call: TRBD1 (6 bases). The CDR3 is made up of 14 amino acids. Deletions cut 0 bases from V and 5 bases from J, with 14 bases between. Per the germline V gene, CDR1 is GTSNPN and CDR2 is SVGIG (reference sequence). CDR3 sequence reads: CAWSVGTFPHEQYF. The CDR3 DNA sequence: TGTGCCTGGAGTGTCGGGACATTCCCCCACGAGCAGTACTTC.

The rearrangement links TRBV5-1 to TRBJ2-2; 8 positions agree with TRBD2. V was pared by 4 bases and J by 3 bases, with 11 bases of the junction left unmatched. This CDR3 region has 17 residues. Germline V lookup: CDR1 SGHRS, CDR2 YFSETQ. The CDR3 region is CASSRASASGHTGELFF. CDR3 coding DNA: TGCGCCAGCAGCAGGGCGTCCGCTAGCGGGCACACCGGGGAGCTGTTTTTT.

CDR3 region: CASSVEGQGGGYTF. The CDR3, as DNA: TGTGCCAGCAGCGTAGAAGGGCAGGGAGGCGGCTACACCTTC. The rearrangement joins TRBV9 to TRBJ1-2, with D perhaps matching TRBD1 (5 bases). V gave up 0 bases and J gave up 8 bases, with 14 bases separating them. The CDR3 has 14 amino acids. Germline CDR1 reads SGDLS; CDR2 reads YYNGEE.

The rearrangement joins TRBV5-1 to TRBJ2-1; tentative D call: TRBD1 (5 bases). This CDR3 region has 15 residues. Germline V gives CDR1 SGHRS, CDR2 YFSETQ. The V end lost 3 bases, the J end lost 6 bases, and 16 bases lay between the germline ends. The CDR3 coding sequence is TGCGCCAGCAGCTCACAGGCTCAGGGTGCCAATGAGCAGTTCTTC. Protein sequence: CASSSQAQGANEQFF.

As DNA, the CDR3 is TGTGCCAGCCAGACCCCGGACAGGTTTAATGGCTACACCTTC. Residues: CASQTPDRFNGYTF. The chain has TRBV28 and TRBJ1-2; 7 bases align to TRBD1. Per the germline V gene, CDR1 is MDHEN and CDR2 is SYDVKM. The trim removed 8 bases at V and 6 bases at J, leaving 12 bases unmatched. The CDR3 contains 14 residues.

J is TRBJ2-1 and V is TRBV6-1, with D maybe TRBD1 (7 bases). CDR1 MNHNS and CDR2 SASEGT come from the germline V gene. The CDR3 loop spans 12 amino acids. Trimming took off 8 bases at V and 7 bases at J, with 12 bases between the two ends. This CDR3 is CASQTGTNEQFF. The CDR3 DNA is TGTGCCAGCCAGACAGGGACTAATGAGCAGTTCTTC.

The V and J genes are TRBV27 and TRBJ1-1; tentative D call: TRBD1 (6 bases). CDR3 length: 13 residues. The ends were cut back, 5 bases at V and 6 bases at J, with 13 bases in the middle. CDR1 and CDR2 (germline): MNHEY, SMNVEV (reference sequence). For the CDR3, the DNA is TGTGCCAGCAGTCCGAGGGGGGGATCTGAAGCTTTCTTT. This encodes CASSPRGGSEAFF.

V and J are TRBV4-1 and TRBJ2-5; TRBD2 aligns across 13 bases. V lost 4 bases and J lost 4; bases outside the gene matches: 6. Germline CDR1 and CDR2: MGHRA and YSYEKL. The CDR3 length is 16 residues. The CDR3 DNA sequence: TGCGCCAGCAGCCGGGGACTAGCGGGGTTTCGAGAGACCCAGTACTTC. This codes for CASSRGLAGFRETQYF.

The J gene is TRBJ2-5, the V gene TRBV6-5; TRBD2 is a possible D gene (7 bases). This CDR3 region has 14 residues. The germline V gene encodes CDR1 MNHEY and CDR2 SVGAGI. Trimming pared 7 bases from V and 5 bases from J, leaving 17 bases between. Written as DNA, the CDR3 is TGTGCCAGCACCGACGGGGGGCGCCCGGAGACCCAGTACTTC. Translation: CASTDGGRPETQYF.

This clone has a single count. J is TRBJ1-5 and V is TRBV27, with TRBD1 matching 9 bases. J was trimmed by 7 bases and V by 6 bases; bases with no gene match: 10. This CDR3 contains 15 residues. Germline CDR1 reads MNHEY; CDR2 reads SMNVEV (reference sequence). The CDR3 here is CASSVQGALRQPQHF. CDR3 coding DNA: TGTGCCAGCAGCGTACAGGGGGCCCTTAGGCAGCCCCAGCATTTT.

This clone was counted only a few times. The J gene is TRBJ2-3, the V gene TRBV11-2; D unclear. V was pared by 5 bases and J by 1 base, with 13 bases between. Germline CDR1 is SGHAT and CDR2 is FQNNGV. The CDR3 loop spans 15 amino acids. Here the CDR3 reads CASSPGGVGTDTQYF. CDR3 bases: TGTGCCAGCAGCCCCGGTGGAGTTGGCACAGATACGCAGTATTTT. The variable domain in full, with the rest retrieved from reference TRBV11-2 and TRBJ2-3, is EAGVAQSPRYKIIEKRQSVAFWCNPISGHATLYWYQQILGQGPKLLIQFQNNGVVDDSQLPKDRFSAERLKGVDSTLKIQPAKLEDSAVYLCASSPGGVGTDTQYFGPGTRLTVL.

The chain uses TRBV10-3 and TRBJ2-7; 11 bases agree with TRBD1. With V trimmed by 6 bases and J by 6 bases, 4 bases remained unmatched. Germline CDR1 and CDR2: ENHRY and SYGVKD. This CDR3 contains 13 residues. The CDR3 DNA reads as TGTGCCATCAGGGGACAGGGGGGTGGCGAGCAGTACTTC. Translating it yields CAIRGQGGGEQYF.

The chain joins TRBV5-1 to TRBJ1-4; 8 bases are a match to TRBD1. Losses at the gene ends were 4 bases for V and 4 bases for J; bases not matched to a gene: 3. Germline CDR1 reads SGHRS; CDR2 reads YFSETQ. The CDR3 has 14 amino acids. The CDR3 nucleotides read TGCGCCAGCAGCCAGGACAGGGATAATGAAAAACTGTTTTTT. Its translation: CASSQDRDNEKLFF.

The chain recombines TRBV9 with TRBJ1-4; 7 bases fit TRBD1. Germline V CDR1 and CDR2: SGDLS, YYNGEE. Trimming at V came to 6 bases and at J to 2 bases, leaving 10 bases not matched to a gene. The CDR3 loop spans 16 amino acids. CDR3 residues: CASTFFQQGTNEKLFF. DNA of the CDR3: TGTGCCAGCACCTTCTTCCAACAGGGGACTAATGAAAAACTGTTTTTT.

The chain combines TRBV7-2 with TRBJ2-7; TRBD2 agrees at 8 bases. The length of the CDR3 is 15 residues. J gave up 2 bases and V 5 bases, and 8 bases lay outside the gene matches. Germline V gene data show CDR1 as SGHTA and CDR2 as FQGNSA. This CDR3 reads CASSREGGGTYEQYF. In DNA form, the CDR3 reads TGTGCCAGCAGCCGGGAAGGCGGGGGGACCTACGAGCAGTACTTC. The complete variable domain, with remaining parts taken from reference TRBV7-2 and TRBJ2-7, reads GAGVSQSPSNKVTEKGKDVELRCDPISGHTALYWYRQSLGQGLEFLIYFQGNSAPDKSGLPSDRFSAERTGGSVSTLTIQRTQQEDSAVYLCASSREGGGTYEQYFGPGTRLTVT.

V gene TRBV5-1 combines with J gene TRBJ1-6, with TRBD1 matching over 8 bases. CDR1 and CDR2 from the germline V gene are SGHRS and YFSETQ. The CDR3 is made up of 14 amino acids. V was pared by 3 bases and J by 6 bases, with 2 bases of the junction left unmatched. CDR3 nucleotide sequence: TGCGCCAGCAGCTACGGACAGGGTAATTCACCCCTCCACTTT. The encoded protein is CASSYGQGNSPLHF.

A note on this clone: One end of the junction varies from germline; a read error may be responsible. The chain recombines TRBV10-3 with TRBJ2-2; TRBD2 aligns across 13 bases. This CDR3 region has 17 residues. Germline V gene lookup returns CDR1 ENHRY and CDR2 SYGVKD. In nucleotides, the CDR3 is TGTGCCATCAGTGGGACTAGCGGGGGCGTTTTCACCGGGGAGCTGCTTTTT. It encodes CAISGTSGGVFTGELLF.

V gene TRBV6-1 combines with J gene TRBJ2-7, with a weak D call TRBD1 (6 bases). The CDR3 totals 12 residues. Germline V CDR1 and CDR2: MNHNS, SASEGT. Trimming stripped 2 bases from V and 6 bases from J, with 8 bases between. CDR3 protein: CASSETGREQYF. CDR3 coding DNA: TGTGCCAGCAGTGAAACAGGGCGCGAGCAGTACTTC.

The CDR3 DNA is TGTGCCTGGAATCCGGACAGTTCTAATGAAAAACTGTTTTTT. Encoded protein: CAWNPDSSNEKLFF. This chain links TRBV30 with TRBJ1-4, with D possibly being TRBD1 (6 bases). V was cut by 4 bases and J by 3 bases, with 12 bases left in between. Germline CDR1 GTSNPN, CDR2 SVGIG (reference sequence). This CDR3 has 14 amino acids.

About this clone itself: The sample carries other DNA sequences with the same CDR3. The V gene is TRBV30, the J gene TRBJ2-7; the D is unclear. The germline gives CDR1 GTSNPN, CDR2 SVGIG (reference sequence). The CDR3 sequence is 11 residues long. V was trimmed by 0 bases and J by 4 bases, leaving 4 bases between them. Written as DNA, the CDR3 is TGTGCCTGGAGTGTACGGTACGAGCAGTACTTC. This translates into CAWSVRYEQYF.

The J gene is TRBJ2-6, the V gene TRBV18, with 9 bases identical to TRBD1. The length of the CDR3 is 16 residues. Germline V lookup: CDR1 KGHSH, CDR2 LQKENI. With V trimmed by 0 bases and J by 3 bases, 0 bases remained unmatched. CDR3 sequence (DNA): TGTGCCAGCTCACCACCGACAGGGGGTGGGGCCAACGTCCTGACTTTC. This sequence encodes CASSPPTGGGANVLTF.